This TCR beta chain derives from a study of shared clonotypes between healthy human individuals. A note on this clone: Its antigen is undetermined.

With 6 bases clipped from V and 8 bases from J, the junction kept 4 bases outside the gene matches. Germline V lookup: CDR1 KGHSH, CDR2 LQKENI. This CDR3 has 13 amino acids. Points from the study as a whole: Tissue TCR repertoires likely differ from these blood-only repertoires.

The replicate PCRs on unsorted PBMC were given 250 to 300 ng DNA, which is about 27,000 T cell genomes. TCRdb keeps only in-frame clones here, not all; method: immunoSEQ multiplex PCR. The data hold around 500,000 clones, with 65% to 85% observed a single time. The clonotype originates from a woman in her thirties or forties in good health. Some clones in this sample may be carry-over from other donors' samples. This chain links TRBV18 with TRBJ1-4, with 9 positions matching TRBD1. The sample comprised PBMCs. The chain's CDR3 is CASSLQGAEKLFF. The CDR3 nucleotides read TGTGCCAGCTCCTTACAGGGGGCCGAAAAACTGTTTTTT.